This TCR beta chain was captured by sequencing in a study of CD8 T cells in ankylosing spondylitis (dated by TCRdb to 2015 to 2018). Broadly, across the study: The study profiled T cell receptor beta repertoires in healthy donors and ankylosing spondylitis patients to find disease-linked TCR variants. The whole study cohort included roughly 110 healthy donors and about two dozen ankylosing spondylitis patients. Peripheral blood was sampled, and synovial fluid was additionally collected from ankylosing spondylitis patients. The research as a whole found: Some TCR beta motif variants had previously been reported in synovial fluid and blood of reactive arthritis patients, which suggested common disease-initiation mechanisms. A TCR beta motif made up of fewer than 10 highly homologous amino acid variants appeared to be characteristic of blood from ankylosing spondylitis patients. A CD8+ phenotype was shown by the disease-linked clones, which were found at relatively low frequencies in peripheral blood. The disease-linked clones were reported to be significantly enriched in matched synovial fluid samples from ankylosing spondylitis patients.

This clonotype was found many times. This clone's antigen is unknown. No per-base quality is available; no much larger clone lies one base away. The run used an Illumina HiSeq 2500. Quantitative 5'-RACE with molecular barcodes was the method used to prepare the TCR beta libraries. The authors processed their data as follows. A new computational method based on a probabilistic model of VDJ rearrangement was used to identify disease-linked TCR variants. The public reads were run again by TCRdb, first through fastp at Q25 and then through MiXCR, and only productive beta chains were kept. Rows matching on CDR3 protein sequence are summarized as one entry with the most common DNA and genes. Here the V and J calls rest on TCRdb's processing, not on the authors' analysis. This sample lists some 130,000 distinct CDR3 sequences; about an eighth were detected once. Approximately 3.1% of the sample is held by the ten biggest clonotypes.

The sequence was obtained from a female donor with ankylosing spondylitis or in good health (not recorded which). The source material was blood, either unsorted or a sorted T cell fraction (not recorded which).

CDR3 reads: CASSPGPGPDYEQYF. The base sequence is TGTGCCAGCAGCCCCGGGCCGGGACCCGACTACGAGCAGTACTTC. The rearrangement joined TRBV12-3 or TRBV12-4 to TRBJ2-7, with the D call perhaps TRBD1 or TRBD2, each one matching 5 bases. The CDR3 sequence holds 15 residues, the cysteine and phenylalanine included. Solely the CDR3 DNA is kept, with 45 bases framed from the first base. V loses 6 bases of germline sequence and J loses 3 bases, and the interval between the two ends is 18 bases.